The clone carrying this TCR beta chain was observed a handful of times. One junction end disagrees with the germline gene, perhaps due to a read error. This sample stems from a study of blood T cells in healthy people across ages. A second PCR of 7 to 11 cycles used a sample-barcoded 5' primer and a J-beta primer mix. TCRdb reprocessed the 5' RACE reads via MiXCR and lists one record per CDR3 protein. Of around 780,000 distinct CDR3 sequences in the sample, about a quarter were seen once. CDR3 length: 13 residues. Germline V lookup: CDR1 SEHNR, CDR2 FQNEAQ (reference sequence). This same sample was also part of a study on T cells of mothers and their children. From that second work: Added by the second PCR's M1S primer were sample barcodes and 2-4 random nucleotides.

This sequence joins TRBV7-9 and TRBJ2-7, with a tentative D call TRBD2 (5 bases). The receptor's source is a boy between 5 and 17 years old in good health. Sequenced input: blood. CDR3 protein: CASSLVGSDEQYF. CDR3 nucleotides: TGCGCCAGCAGCTTGGTGGGGAGCGACGAGCAGTACTTC.